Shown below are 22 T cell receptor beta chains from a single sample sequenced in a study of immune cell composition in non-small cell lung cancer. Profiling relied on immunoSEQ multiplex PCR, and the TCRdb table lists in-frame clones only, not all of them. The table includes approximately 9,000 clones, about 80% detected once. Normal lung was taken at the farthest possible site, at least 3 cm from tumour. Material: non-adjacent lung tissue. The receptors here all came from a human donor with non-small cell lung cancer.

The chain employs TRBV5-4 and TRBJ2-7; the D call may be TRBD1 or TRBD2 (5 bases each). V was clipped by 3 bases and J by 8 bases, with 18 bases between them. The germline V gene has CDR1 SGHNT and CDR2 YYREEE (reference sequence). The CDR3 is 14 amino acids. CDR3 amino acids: CASSSGGTPTQQYF. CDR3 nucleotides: TGTGCCAGCAGCTCTGGGGGTACTCCTACGCAGCAGTACTTC.

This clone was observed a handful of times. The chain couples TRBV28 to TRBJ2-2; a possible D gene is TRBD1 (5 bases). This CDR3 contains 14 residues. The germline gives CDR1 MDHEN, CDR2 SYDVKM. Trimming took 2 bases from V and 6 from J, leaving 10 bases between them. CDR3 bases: TGTGCCAGCAGTTTAATCAGGGAAGCCGGGGAGCTGTTTTTT. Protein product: CASSLIREAGELFF.

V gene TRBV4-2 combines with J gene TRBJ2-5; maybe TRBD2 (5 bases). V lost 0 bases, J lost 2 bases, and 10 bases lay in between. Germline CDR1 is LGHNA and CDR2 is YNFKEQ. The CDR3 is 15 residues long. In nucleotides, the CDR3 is TGTGCCAGCAGCCAAGAAACGGGGATTCAAGAGACCCAGTACTTC. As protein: CASSQETGIQETQYF.

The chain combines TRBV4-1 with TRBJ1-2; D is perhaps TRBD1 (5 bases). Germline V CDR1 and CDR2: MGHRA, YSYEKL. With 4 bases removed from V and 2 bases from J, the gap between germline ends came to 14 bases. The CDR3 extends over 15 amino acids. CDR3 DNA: TGCGCCAGCAGCCCCGGGACCTCTACGAACTATGGCTACACCTTC. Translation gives CASSPGTSTNYGYTF.

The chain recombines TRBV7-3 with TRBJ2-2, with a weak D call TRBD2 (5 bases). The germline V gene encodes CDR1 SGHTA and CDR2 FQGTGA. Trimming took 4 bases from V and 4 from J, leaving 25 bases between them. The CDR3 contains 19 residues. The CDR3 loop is CASSSRPPGNVGSTGELFF. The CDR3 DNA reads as TGTGCCAGCAGCTCACGCCCCCCCGGGAACGTTGGGAGCACCGGGGAGCTGTTTTTT.

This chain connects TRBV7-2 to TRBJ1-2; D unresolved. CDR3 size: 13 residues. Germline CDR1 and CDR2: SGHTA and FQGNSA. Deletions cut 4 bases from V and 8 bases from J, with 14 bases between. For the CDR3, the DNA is TGTGCCAGCAGCTGGTCGAGGACGGACGGCTACACCTTC. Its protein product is CASSWSRTDGYTF.

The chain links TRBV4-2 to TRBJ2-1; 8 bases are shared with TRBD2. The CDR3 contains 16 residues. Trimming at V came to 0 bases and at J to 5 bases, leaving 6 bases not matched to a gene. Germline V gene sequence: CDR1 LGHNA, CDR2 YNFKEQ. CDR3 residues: CASSQDSERGNNEQFF. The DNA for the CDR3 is TGTGCCAGCAGCCAAGATTCGGAGCGGGGGAACAATGAGCAGTTCTTC.

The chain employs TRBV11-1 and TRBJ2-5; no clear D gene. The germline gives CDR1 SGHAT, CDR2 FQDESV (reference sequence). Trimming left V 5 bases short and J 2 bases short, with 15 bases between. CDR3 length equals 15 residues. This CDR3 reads CASSKDGESQETQYF. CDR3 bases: TGTGCCAGCAGCAAGGACGGAGAATCACAAGAGACCCAGTACTTC.

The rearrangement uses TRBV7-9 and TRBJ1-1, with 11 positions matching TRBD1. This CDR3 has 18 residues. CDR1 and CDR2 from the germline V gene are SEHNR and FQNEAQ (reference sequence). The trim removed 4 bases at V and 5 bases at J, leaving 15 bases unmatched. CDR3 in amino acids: CASSSEITGTGGRTEAFF. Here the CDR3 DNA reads TGTGCCAGCAGCTCTGAAATTACCGGGACAGGGGGGAGAACTGAAGCTTTCTTT. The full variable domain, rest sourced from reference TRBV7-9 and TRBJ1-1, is DTGVSQNPRHKITKRGQNVTFRCDPISEHNRLYWYRQTLGQGPEFLTYFQNEAQLEKSRLLSDRFSAERPKGSFSTLEIQRTEQGDSAMYLCASSSEITGTGGRTEAFFGQGTRLTVV.

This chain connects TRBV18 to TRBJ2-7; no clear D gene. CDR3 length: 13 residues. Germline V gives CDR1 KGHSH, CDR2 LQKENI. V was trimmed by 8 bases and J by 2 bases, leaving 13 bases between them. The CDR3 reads CASLGSTAYEQYF. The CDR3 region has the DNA TGTGCCAGCCTGGGCAGCACCGCCTACGAGCAGTACTTC.

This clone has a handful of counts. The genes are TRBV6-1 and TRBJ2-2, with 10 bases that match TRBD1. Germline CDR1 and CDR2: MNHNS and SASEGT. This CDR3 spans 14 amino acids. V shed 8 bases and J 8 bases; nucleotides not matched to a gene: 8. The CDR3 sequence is CASWDRGSRGELFF. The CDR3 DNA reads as TGTGCCAGCTGGGACAGGGGATCCAGAGGGGAGCTGTTTTTT.

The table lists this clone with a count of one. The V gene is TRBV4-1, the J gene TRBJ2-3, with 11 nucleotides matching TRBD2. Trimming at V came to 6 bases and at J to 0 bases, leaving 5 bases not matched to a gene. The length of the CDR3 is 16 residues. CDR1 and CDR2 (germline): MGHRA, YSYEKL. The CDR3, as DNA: TGCGCCAGCAGGGGACTAGCGGCCTCTAGCACAGATACGCAGTATTTT. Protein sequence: CASRGLAASSTDTQYF.

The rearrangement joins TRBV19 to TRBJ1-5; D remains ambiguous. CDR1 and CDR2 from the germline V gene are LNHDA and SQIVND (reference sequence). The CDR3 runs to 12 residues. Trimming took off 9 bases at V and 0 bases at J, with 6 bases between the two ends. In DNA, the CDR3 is TGTGCCAGCGCAGGTAGCAATCAGCCCCAGCATTTT. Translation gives CASAGSNQPQHF.

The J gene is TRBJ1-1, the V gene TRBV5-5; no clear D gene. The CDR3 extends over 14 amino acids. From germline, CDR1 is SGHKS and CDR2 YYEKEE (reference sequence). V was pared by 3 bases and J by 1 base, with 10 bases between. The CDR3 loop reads CASSSEIANTEAFF. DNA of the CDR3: TGTGCCAGCAGCTCCGAAATTGCGAACACTGAAGCTTTCTTT.

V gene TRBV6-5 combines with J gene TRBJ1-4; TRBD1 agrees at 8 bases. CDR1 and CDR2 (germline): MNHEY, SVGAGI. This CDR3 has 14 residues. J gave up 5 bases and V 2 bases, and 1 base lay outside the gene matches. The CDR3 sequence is CASSYRQGNEKLFF. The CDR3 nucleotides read TGTGCCAGCAGTTACCGACAGGGGAATGAAAAACTGTTTTTT.

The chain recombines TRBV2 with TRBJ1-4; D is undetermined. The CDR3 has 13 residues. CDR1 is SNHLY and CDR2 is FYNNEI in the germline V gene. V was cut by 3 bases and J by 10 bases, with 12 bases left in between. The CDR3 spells CASSERAGGKLFF. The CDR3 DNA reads TGTGCCAGCAGTGAGAGGGCAGGAGGAAAACTGTTTTTT.

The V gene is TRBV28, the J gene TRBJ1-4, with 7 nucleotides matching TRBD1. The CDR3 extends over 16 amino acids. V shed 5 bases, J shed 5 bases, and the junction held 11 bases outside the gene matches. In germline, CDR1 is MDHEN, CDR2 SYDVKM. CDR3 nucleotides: TGTGCCAGCAGTCCGGGGACAGCCCGTTGGAATGAAAAACTGTTTTTT. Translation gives CASSPGTARWNEKLFF. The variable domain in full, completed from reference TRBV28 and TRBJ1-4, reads DVKVTQSSRYLVKRTGEKVFLECVQDMDHENMFWYRQDPGLGLRLIYFSYDVKMKEKGDIPEGYSVSREKKERFSLILESASTNQTSMYLCASSPGTARWNEKLFFGSGTQLSVL.

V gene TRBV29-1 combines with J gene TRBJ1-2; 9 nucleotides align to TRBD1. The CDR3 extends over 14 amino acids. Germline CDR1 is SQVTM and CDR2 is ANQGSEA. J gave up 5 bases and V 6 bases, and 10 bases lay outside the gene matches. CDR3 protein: CSVKLGQGQYGYTF. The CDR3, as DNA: TGCAGCGTAAAGTTGGGACAGGGCCAGTATGGCTACACCTTC.

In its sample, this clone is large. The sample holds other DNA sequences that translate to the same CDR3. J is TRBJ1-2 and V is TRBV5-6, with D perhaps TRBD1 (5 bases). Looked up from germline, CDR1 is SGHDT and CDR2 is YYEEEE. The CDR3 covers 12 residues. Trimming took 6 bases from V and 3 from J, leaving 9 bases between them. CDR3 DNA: TGTGCCAGCACCGGGGGGGACTATGGCTACACCTTC. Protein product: CASTGGDYGYTF.

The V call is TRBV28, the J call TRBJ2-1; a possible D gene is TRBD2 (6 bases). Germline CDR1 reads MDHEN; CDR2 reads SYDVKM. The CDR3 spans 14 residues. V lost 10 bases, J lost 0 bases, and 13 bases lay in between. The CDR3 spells CATIAAASYNEQFF. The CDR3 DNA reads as TGTGCCACCATAGCGGCTGCCTCCTACAATGAGCAGTTCTTC.

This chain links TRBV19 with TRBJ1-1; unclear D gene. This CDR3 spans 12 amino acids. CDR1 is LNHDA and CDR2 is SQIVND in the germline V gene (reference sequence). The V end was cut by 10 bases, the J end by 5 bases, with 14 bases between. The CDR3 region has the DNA TGTGCCACTGCCAGAAGCCGGACTGAAGCTTTCTTT. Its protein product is CATARSRTEAFF.

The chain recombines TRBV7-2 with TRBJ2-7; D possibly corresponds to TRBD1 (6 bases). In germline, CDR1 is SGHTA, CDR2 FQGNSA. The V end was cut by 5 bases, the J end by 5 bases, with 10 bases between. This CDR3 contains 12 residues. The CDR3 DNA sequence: TGTGCCAGCAGCCTGGACAGCCACGAGCAGTACTTC. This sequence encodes CASSLDSHEQYF.